A selection of T cell receptor beta chains follows, all from one sample in a study of persistence of HIV-infected CD4 T cells. Antigen specificity for these receptors is unknown. This table comes from immunoSEQ multiplex PCR, and its TCRdb copy is limited to in-frame clones, with some not included. The sample carries 30,000 or so clones, 80% to 90% recorded once. The source material was CD4+ T cells sorted from PBMCs after roughly 18-hour stimulation, sampled from a patient who received antiretroviral therapy. The receptors shown here come from an adult man with HIV who was CMV-seropositive. CDR3s include the opening cysteine and the closing phenylalanine or tryptophan. D genes are given only for firm matches. Not all rows give a size; the values are once, few, many and, for expanded clones, a class.

15	TRBV19	TRBJ2-6	.	.	CASSIQPTRANVLTF	TGTGCCAGTAGTATTCAACCGACGAGGGCCAACGTCCTGACTTTC
16	TRBV9	TRBJ2-7	TRBD2	.	CASSGTGTSGGYEQYF	TGTGCCAGCAGCGGAACCGGGACTAGCGGGGGCTACGAGCAGTACTTC
14	TRBV5-1	TRBJ2-1	.	.	CASSLGGGFNEQFF	TGCGCCAGCAGCTTGGGTGGCGGGTTCAATGAGCAGTTCTTC
13	TRBV5-1	TRBJ1-1	TRBD1	.	CASSLDRGLEAFF	TGCGCCAGCAGCTTGGACAGGGGGCTAGAAGCTTTCTTT
13	TRBV30	TRBJ1-2	.	.	CAWKDRANYGYTF	TGTGCCTGGAAAGACAGAGCTAACTATGGCTACACCTTC
16	TRBV7-2	TRBJ1-4	TRBD1	.	CASSTLRDRGHEKLFF	TGTGCCAGCAGCACACTCCGGGACAGGGGGCATGAAAAACTGTTTTTT
15	TRBV7-6	TRBJ1-1	.	.	CASSLGSREGTEAFF	TGTGCCAGCAGCTTGGGTTCCAGGGAAGGAACTGAAGCTTTCTTT
13	TRBV7-9	TRBJ1-3	.	.	CASSPRVGNTIYF	TGTGCCAGCAGCCCACGGGTGGGAAACACCATATATTTT
16	TRBV7-2	TRBJ2-3	.	.	CASSLDGQLEIDTQYF	TGTGCCAGCAGCTTAGACGGTCAACTAGAGATAGATACGCAGTATTTT
15	TRBV6-2/TRBV6-3	TRBJ1-5	.	.	CASSYSQVLVGPQHF	TGTGCCAGCAGTTACAGTCAGGTCCTAGTGGGGCCCCAGCATTTT
14	TRBV2	TRBJ1-2	.	once	CASSASGTNYGYTF	TGTGCCAGCAGTGCAAGCGGGACAAATTATGGCTACACCTTC
15	TRBV5-6	TRBJ2-1	TRBD1	.	CASSLLTGNNDEQFF	TGTGCCAGCAGCTTGTTGACAGGGAATAACGATGAGCAGTTCTTC
16	TRBV18	TRBJ2-7	.	.	CASSPIFGGAHYEQYF	TGTGCCAGCTCACCGATATTTGGGGGCGCACACTACGAGCAGTACTTC
14	TRBV23-1	TRBJ1-1	.	.	CASSQKCRNTEAFF	TGCGCCAGCAGTCAAAAGTGTCGGAACACTGAAGCTTTCTTT
17	TRBV5-1	TRBJ2-5	.	.	CASSPRIGRGLGETQYF	TGCGCCAGCAGCCCCCGGATCGGTCGGGGGTTAGGAGAGACCCAGTACTTC
17	TRBV5-1	TRBJ1-2	TRBD1	.	CASSSETGTGPNYGYTF	TGCGCCAGCAGCTCAGAGACAGGGACCGGGCCGAACTATGGCTACACCTTC
14	TRBV19	TRBJ2-1	TRBD1	.	CASSWDRGSGEQFF	TGTGCCAGTAGTTGGGACAGGGGATCGGGGGAGCAGTTCTTC
13	TRBV7-2	TRBJ1-5	.	.	CASSFNSNQPQHF	TGTGCCAGCAGCTTCAATAGCAATCAGCCCCAGCATTTT
12	TRBV19	TRBJ1-5	.	.	CASSNRNQPQHF	TGTGCCAGTAGTAATCGCAATCAGCCCCAGCATTTT
14	TRBV15	TRBJ1-1	.	.	CATSREGGRTEAFF	TGTGCCACCAGCAGAGAGGGGGGGAGGACTGAAGCTTTCTTT
13	TRBV2	TRBJ1-2	.	.	CASSEAGTYGYTF	TGTGCCAGCAGTGAGGCAGGGACCTATGGCTACACCTTC
14	TRBV12-5	TRBJ1-5	TRBD1	.	CASGPGGSNQPQHF	TGTGCTAGTGGTCCAGGGGGTAGCAATCAGCCCCAGCATTTT
16	TRBV5-1	TRBJ1-3	TRBD1	.	CASSPGQGASGNTIYF	TGCGCCAGCAGCCCCGGACAGGGTGCCTCTGGAAACACCATATATTTT
11	TRBV10-1	TRBJ1-3	.	.	CASSAGDTIYF	TGCGCCAGCAGCGCAGGGGACACCATATATTTT
14	TRBV6-2/TRBV6-3	TRBJ2-1	.	.	CASSYEGLPNEQFF	TGTGCCAGCAGTTACGAAGGCCTGCCCAATGAGCAGTTCTTC
13	TRBV19	TRBJ2-3	.	.	CASNVRNTDTQYF	TGTGCCAGTAACGTCCGGAACACAGATACGCAGTATTTT
18	TRBV7-6	TRBJ2-7	TRBD2	.	CATRGLAGGTTRSYEQYF	TGTGCCACCAGAGGTCTAGCGGGGGGAACTACTCGTTCCTACGAGCAGTACTTC
14	TRBV4-2	TRBJ2-2	.	.	CASSQVWGTGELFF	TGTGCCAGCAGCCAAGTGTGGGGGACCGGGGAGCTGTTTTTT
15	TRBV7-3	TRBJ1-2	.	.	CASSLTVGGVFGYTF	TGTGCCAGCAGCTTAACCGTTGGGGGCGTTTTCGGCTACACCTTC
15	TRBV6-5	TRBJ1-2	TRBD1	.	CASSYEGRGLYGYTF	TGTGCCAGCAGTTACGAGGGCAGGGGGCTCTATGGCTACACCTTC
13	TRBV30	TRBJ1-1	.	once	CAWSFAENTEAFF	TGTGCCTGGAGTTTTGCCGAGAACACTGAAGCTTTCTTT
14	TRBV5-1	TRBJ2-4	.	.	CASRLGTAKNIQYF	TGCGCCAGCAGACTCGGCACCGCTAAAAACATTCAGTACTTC
15	TRBV4-1	TRBJ1-5	.	.	CASSNWEGNDQPQHF	TGCGCCAGCAGCAACTGGGAGGGGAATGATCAGCCCCAGCATTTT
12	TRBV19	TRBJ1-1	.	.	CASKEAYTEAFF	TGTGCCAGTAAAGAGGCCTACACTGAAGCTTTCTTT
16	TRBV2	TRBJ2-7	TRBD1	.	CASTLIGQGGSDEQYF	TGTGCCAGCACCTTGATCGGACAGGGGGGATCAGACGAGCAGTACTTC
20	TRBV6-2/TRBV6-3	TRBJ1-2	.	.	CASSYGARSRGPTLNYGYTF	TGTGCCAGCAGTTACGGTGCGAGGAGCAGGGGACCCACCCTTAACTATGGCTACACCTTC
11	TRBV20-1	TRBJ2-7	.	.	CSAVGDYEQYF	TGCAGTGCCGTTGGGGACTACGAGCAGTACTTC
16	TRBV10-2	TRBJ2-2	.	.	CASSDSQGQNTGELFF	TGCGCCAGCAGTGACTCCCAGGGACAGAACACCGGGGAGCTGTTTTTT
11	TRBV29-1	TRBJ1-2	.	.	CSVVGPYGYTF	TGCAGCGTTGTCGGTCCCTATGGCTACACCTTC
13	TRBV19	TRBJ1-5	.	.	CASSITGGEPQHF	TGTGCCAGTAGTATTACCGGGGGCGAACCCCAGCATTTT
14	TRBV5-8	TRBJ2-2	.	.	CASSSYQGTGELFF	TGTGCCAGCAGTTCCTACCAGGGAACCGGGGAGCTGTTTTTT